The present T cell receptor beta chain was sequenced within a study of T cell changes during pregnancy in multiple sclerosis. Germline assignment: CDR1 WNHNN and CDR2 SYGVQD (reference sequence). V gave up 0 bases and J gave up 0 bases, with 12 bases separating them. The CDR3 consists of 16 residues. The method was immunoSEQ multiplex PCR; TCRdb's version includes in-frame clones alone and lacks a portion of them. The profile shows around 60,000 clones, roughly 92% of them singletons. This chain connects TRBV10-1 to TRBJ2-7; tentatively, D is TRBD2 (5 bases). The specimen comprised peripheral blood, sampled in the second trimester of pregnancy. The sequence came from a female donor with multiple sclerosis, enrolled in a pregnancy study. In nucleotides, the CDR3 is TGCGCCAGCAGTGAGTCCAAGCGGTTCCCCTCCTACGAGCAGTACTTC. This gives the protein CASSESKRFPSYEQYF.